The 30 T cell receptor beta chains below were found in one sample sequenced in a study of blood T cell repertoires in COVID-19. Sequencing was performed with immunoSEQ multiplex PCR; in TCRdb, only in-frame clones are kept and a portion is missing. The data show more than 120,000 clones, around 82% seen once. The sequencing sample was made of PBMCs or T cells enriched from blood (not recorded which). The receptors shown here come from a man between 50 and 59 years old in a cohort exposed to, infected with or recovered from COVID-19 (not recorded which).

The chain links TRBV10-1 to TRBJ1-1; D gene unclear. This CDR3 is 13 amino acids long. V was cut by 2 bases and J by 0 bases, with 4 bases left in between. Germline V gene lookup returns CDR1 WNHNN and CDR2 SYGVQD (reference sequence). The CDR3, as DNA: TGCGCCAGCAGTGAGCAGGTGAACACTGAAGCTTTCTTT. Protein product: CASSEQVNTEAFF.

The genes are TRBV29-1 and TRBJ1-6, with 8 bases identical to TRBD1. After removal of 5 bases from V and 11 bases from J, the junction contained 11 bases not matched to a gene. The CDR3 contains 14 residues. The germline V gene has CDR1 SQVTM and CDR2 ANQGSEA. The CDR3 loop reads CSVPVAGGYPPLHF. The CDR3 DNA sequence: TGCAGCGTTCCCGTGGCAGGGGGCTACCCACCCCTCCACTTT.

The chain has TRBV6-2 or TRBV6-3 and TRBJ1-6; possibly TRBD1 for D (6 bases). The V and J ends lost 2 bases and 3 bases respectively, with 11 bases between them. From germline, CDR1 is MNHEY and CDR2 SVGEGT. This CDR3 has 16 residues. CDR3 bases: TGTGCCAGCAGTTACCCGGACAGTTTCTATAATTCACCCCTCCACTTT. Its translation is CASSYPDSFYNSPLHF.

This rearrangement joins TRBV30 to TRBJ1-5; 12 bases fit TRBD1. The V gene's germline CDR1 is GTSNPN and CDR2 SVGIG (reference sequence). Trimming cost V 5 bases and J 15 bases; bases outside gene matches: 14. The CDR3 covers 14 residues. CDR3 nucleotide sequence: TGTGCCTGGGCACTCGCCGGGACAGGGGGCGCAAGGCATTTT. Its protein product is CAWALAGTGGARHF. Filled out from reference TRBV30 and TRBJ1-5, the complete variable domain reads SQTIHQWPATLVQPVGSPLSLECTVEGTSNPNLYWYRQAAGRGLQLLFYSVGIGQISSEVPQNLSASRPQDRQFILSSKKLLLSDSGFYLCAWALAGTGGARHFGDGTRLSIL.

This clone occurred a few times. The germline gene is not matched at one end of the junction; a read error may be the cause. CDR3: CASSERIAGGYYTEQFF. In DNA, the CDR3 is TGTGCCAGCAGTGAGAGGATAGCGGGGGGTTACTACACTGAGCAGTTCTTC. The V gene is TRBV2, the J gene TRBJ2-1; TRBD2 matches at 10 bases. The CDR3 has 17 residues. CDR1 SNHLY and CDR2 FYNNEI come from the germline V gene.

The V call is TRBV6-5, the J call TRBJ1-1; 7 bases agree with TRBD1. Germline values: CDR1 MNHEY, CDR2 SVGAGI. The V and J ends lost 4 bases and 2 bases, in that order; junction bases with no gene match: 4. This CDR3 region has 14 residues. The CDR3 sequence: CASSSNRGNTEAFF. The CDR3, as DNA: TGTGCCAGCAGTTCTAACAGGGGTAACACTGAAGCTTTCTTT.

The rearrangement links TRBV28 to TRBJ1-2; 8 bases are shared with TRBD1. The germline CDR1 and CDR2 sequences are MDHEN and SYDVKM. The CDR3 is made up of 14 amino acids. Unmatched junction bases numbered 10, after V lost 6 bases and J lost 7 bases. The CDR3 loop reads CASRSGQERGGYTF. The CDR3 DNA sequence: TGTGCCAGCAGGTCGGGACAGGAGAGGGGTGGCTACACCTTC.

The chain uses TRBV3-1 (or the pseudogene TRBV3-2) and TRBJ1-2; D gene ambiguous. CDR3 length equals 16 residues. From germline, CDR1 is LGHDT and CDR2 YNNKEL (reference sequence). Trimming cost V 0 bases and J 5 bases, with 16 bases left between them. CDR3 DNA: TGTGCCAGCAGCCAAGATCTGAGGGCGAGGTCATATGGCTACACCTTC. Amino acid sequence: CASSQDLRARSYGYTF.

This rearrangement joins TRBV4-1 to TRBJ2-1; D possibly corresponds to TRBD2 (6 bases). The CDR3 totals 14 residues. V lost 0 bases and J 7 bases, leaving 10 bases between the germline ends. The V gene's germline CDR1 is MGHRA and CDR2 YSYEKL. CDR3 bases: TGCGCCAGCAGCCAAGATTTTAGCGGAAATGAGCAGTTCTTC. It yields the protein CASSQDFSGNEQFF.

Regarding this clone: The junction and the germline gene differ at one end; a read error may be behind it. CDR3 loop: CASSLIPSGALCF. For the CDR3, the DNA is TGTGCCAGCAGTCTAATTCCTAGCGGGGCCCTGTGTTTT. The rearrangement joins TRBV27 to TRBJ2-3; 9 positions agree with TRBD2. This CDR3 has 13 amino acids. The germline V gene has CDR1 MNHEY and CDR2 SMNVEV (reference sequence).

The gene calls are TRBV19 and TRBJ2-2, with 9 bases fitting TRBD1. Unmatched junction bases numbered 8, after V lost 5 bases and J lost 4 bases. The CDR3 has 16 amino acids. Germline V gene sequence: CDR1 LNHDA, CDR2 SQIVND (reference sequence). CDR3 loop: CASSARDRVGTGELFF. DNA of the CDR3: TGTGCCAGTAGTGCCCGGGACAGGGTCGGCACCGGGGAGCTGTTTTTT.

The rearrangement uses TRBV5-4 and TRBJ1-1; maybe TRBD1 (6 bases). Trimming removed 3 bases at V and 2 bases at J, with 14 bases between. CDR1 and CDR2 from the germline V gene are SGHNT and YYREEE (reference sequence). CDR3 length: 15 residues. The CDR3 region is CASSSGADSNTEAFF. CDR3 coding DNA: TGTGCCAGCAGCTCGGGCGCGGACAGCAACACTGAAGCTTTCTTT.

The chain links TRBV6-2 or TRBV6-3 to TRBJ1-1; a weak D match, TRBD1 (5 bases). Germline V gene sequence: CDR1 MNHEY, CDR2 SVGEGT. The CDR3 extends over 13 amino acids. Between the trimmed V and J ends, which lost 1 base and 7 bases, there was a span of 10 bases. CDR3 region: CASSYLRQNEAFF. Written as DNA, the CDR3 is TGTGCCAGCAGTTACTTAAGACAGAATGAAGCTTTCTTT.

DNA of the CDR3: TGCAGTGCCAGGGAAGACTATGGCTACACCTTC. Translating gives CSAREDYGYTF. The rearrangement uses TRBV20-1 and TRBJ1-2; a weak D match, TRBD1 (5 bases). This CDR3 spans 11 amino acids. Germline V lookup: CDR1 DFQATT, CDR2 SNEGSKA (reference sequence). V lost 6 bases and J 3 bases, leaving 8 bases between the germline ends.

V is TRBV29-1 and J is TRBJ1-2; D is ambiguous. The CDR3 consists of 15 residues. The ends were cut back, 3 bases at V and 0 bases at J, with 14 bases in the middle. Germline V gene sequence: CDR1 SQVTM, CDR2 ANQGSEA. The DNA for the CDR3 is TGCAGCGTTGAGGACCCATACGGGGCTAACTATGGCTACACCTTC. Protein sequence: CSVEDPYGANYGYTF.

V is TRBV11-1 and J is TRBJ2-7; no clear D gene. This CDR3 contains 11 residues. Per germline, CDR1 SGHAT and CDR2 FQDESV (reference sequence). The ends were cut back, 5 bases at V and 2 bases at J, with 4 bases in the middle. The CDR3 coding sequence is TGTGCCAGCAGCGGAGCCTACGAGCAGTACTTC. Protein sequence: CASSGAYEQYF.

This chain joins TRBV18 and TRBJ2-2; TRBD1 aligns across 7 bases. The CDR3 totals 16 residues. J gave up 2 bases and V 0 bases, and 3 bases lay outside the gene matches. Germline V lookup: CDR1 KGHSH, CDR2 LQKENI. In DNA form, the CDR3 reads TGTGCCAGCTCACCACCGAGGGGGCAAAACACCGGGGAGCTGTTTTTT. This sequence encodes CASSPPRGQNTGELFF.

The chain has TRBV10-1 and TRBJ2-7; 7 nucleotides line up with TRBD1. Germline V gene sequence: CDR1 WNHNN, CDR2 SYGVQD (reference sequence). Trimming took 5 bases from V and 2 from J; bases not matched to a gene: 6. The CDR3 extends over 14 amino acids. In DNA, the CDR3 is TGCGCCAGCAGTACCGGACAGGCGCCCTACGAGCAGTACTTC. This codes for CASSTGQAPYEQYF.

The chain is built from TRBV18 and TRBJ1-2; D is perhaps TRBD1 (5 bases). Between the trimmed V and J ends, which lost 2 bases and 4 bases, there was a span of 14 bases. Germline V gene lookup returns CDR1 KGHSH and CDR2 LQKENI. The CDR3 is 15 amino acids. CDR3 sequence (DNA): TGTGCCAGCTCACCAATCCAGGGCCAAGGCTATGGCTACACCTTC. Its protein product is CASSPIQGQGYGYTF.

The chain uses TRBV7-3 and TRBJ2-5, with TRBD1 as a possible D gene (5 bases). Germline V lookup: CDR1 SGHTA, CDR2 FQGTGA. This CDR3 is 14 amino acids long. V was clipped by 9 bases and J by 7 bases, with 21 bases between them. The DNA for the CDR3 is TGTGCCAGGGGGCGCCCGGCCTTAAAAGGGACCCAGTACTTC. The encoded protein is CARGRPALKGTQYF.

This chain connects TRBV28 to TRBJ1-1; TRBD1 matches at 12 bases. Germline V gives CDR1 MDHEN, CDR2 SYDVKM. The CDR3 runs 18 residues. V shed 6 bases and J 4 bases; nucleotides not matched to a gene: 15. The CDR3 nucleotides are TGTGCCAGCAGCCCGCCCCTGGGACAGGGGGCGCGGGGCACTGAAGCTTTCTTT. Its translation: CASSPPLGQGARGTEAFF.

This clone has just one count. This CDR3 is CASSQGTGANEKLFF. CDR3 bases: TGTGCCAGCAGCCAGGGGACAGGAGCTAATGAAAAACTGTTTTTT. This chain links TRBV3-1 (or the pseudogene TRBV3-2) with TRBJ1-4; 8 nucleotides line up with TRBD1. V dropped 3 bases and J dropped 3; count of bases not matched to a gene: 3. This CDR3 has 15 amino acids. Germline V gene sequence: CDR1 LGHDT, CDR2 YNNKEL (reference sequence).

The chain links TRBV5-1 to TRBJ1-3; D perhaps matches TRBD1 (5 bases). Trimming removed 6 bases from V and 0 bases from J, with 19 bases in between. The CDR3 runs to 17 residues. Germline CDR1 SGHRS, CDR2 YFSETQ. CDR3 in DNA: TGCGCCAGCATGGAGTGGGGCGACAGCCTCTCTGGAAACACCATATATTTT. Its protein product is CASMEWGDSLSGNTIYF.

CDR3 coding DNA: TGCGCCAGCAGTGGCGGAGGGCGGGGGAATGAGCAGTTCTTC. Protein sequence: CASSGGGRGNEQFF. V is TRBV10-1 and J is TRBJ2-1; 7 bases agree with TRBD2. Trimming at V came to 4 bases and at J to 7 bases, leaving 7 bases not matched to a gene. CDR1 and CDR2 (germline): WNHNN, SYGVQD (reference sequence). This CDR3 contains 14 residues.

The V and J genes are TRBV7-9 and TRBJ1-2; 7 positions match TRBD1. With V trimmed by 5 bases and J by 3 bases, 18 bases remained unmatched. The CDR3 covers 18 residues. Germline CDR1 reads SEHNR; CDR2 reads FQNEAQ (reference sequence). The CDR3 protein is CASSPLGVLRDSDYGYTF. The DNA of the CDR3 is TGTGCCAGCAGCCCCCTGGGGGTACTCCGGGACAGCGACTATGGCTACACCTTC. The whole variable domain, filled in from reference TRBV7-9 and TRBJ1-2, reads DTGVSQNPRHKITKRGQNVTFRCDPISEHNRLYWYRQTLGQGPEFLTYFQNEAQLEKSRLLSDRFSAERPKGSFSTLEIQRTEQGDSAMYLCASSPLGVLRDSDYGYTFGSGTRLTVV.

The chain joins TRBV10-3 to TRBJ2-7; 7 bases are a match to TRBD1. Germline CDR1 ENHRY, CDR2 SYGVKD. This CDR3 comprises 13 residues. Germline trimming cut 8 bases from V and 6 bases from J; bases unmatched to any gene: 10. The CDR3 sequence is CAIASSTGFEQYF. The CDR3 DNA reads TGTGCCATCGCCTCTTCGACAGGGTTCGAGCAGTACTTC.

The chain combines TRBV20-1 with TRBJ1-1; possible D gene TRBD1, 5 bases. CDR1 is DFQATT, CDR2 SNEGSKA, per germline (reference sequence). The CDR3 totals 14 residues. V was shortened by 3 bases and J by 4 bases, with 15 bases between the two germline ends. The CDR3: CSASPGYVGTEAFF. In DNA, the CDR3 is TGCAGTGCTAGTCCAGGGTACGTTGGCACTGAAGCTTTCTTT.

This clone was recorded a few times. V usage is TRBV19 and J usage is TRBJ1-4, with a weak D call TRBD1 (5 bases). Germline CDR1 reads LNHDA; CDR2 reads SQIVND (reference sequence). V was shortened by 5 bases and J by 8 bases, with 12 bases between the two germline ends. The CDR3 runs to 13 residues. The CDR3 is CASSGRGSEKLFF. CDR3 bases: TGTGCCAGTAGTGGGAGGGGCAGCGAAAAACTGTTTTTT. Full variable domain (rest looked up from reference TRBV19 and TRBJ1-4): DGGITQSPKYLFRKEGQNVTLSCEQNLNHDAMYWYRQDPGQGLRLIYYSQIVNDFQKGDIAEGYSVSREKKESFPLTVTSAQKNPTAFYLCASSGRGSEKLFFGSGTQLSVL.

The rearrangement links TRBV5-6 to TRBJ2-7; D unclear. CDR1 and CDR2 from the germline V gene are SGHDT and YYEEEE. The CDR3 extends over 14 amino acids. V was cut by 0 bases and J by 2 bases, with 9 bases left in between. The CDR3: CASSLARNPYEQYF. CDR3 coding DNA: TGTGCCAGCAGCTTGGCCAGGAATCCCTACGAGCAGTACTTC.

The V call is TRBV2, the J call TRBJ1-2, with 8 positions matching TRBD1. The germline CDR1 and CDR2 sequences are SNHLY and FYNNEI. J lost 2 bases, V lost 4 bases, and 6 bases had no gene match. This CDR3 has 15 residues. In DNA, the CDR3 is TGTGCCAGCAGTGTCAACAGGGGGATCAACTATGGCTACACCTTC. Encoded protein: CASSVNRGINYGYTF. Full variable domain (missing parts from reference TRBV2 and TRBJ1-2): EPEVTQTPSHQVTQMGQEVILRCVPISNHLYFYWYRQILGQKVEFLVSFYNNEISEKSEIFDDQFSVERPDGSNFTLKIRSTKLEDSAMYFCASSVNRGINYGYTFGSGTRLTVV.